The 14 T cell receptor beta chains given below trace back to one sample, sequenced in a study of cytomegalovirus exposure and HLA in healthy donors (dated by TCRdb to the late 2010s). Libraries were built with the immunoSEQ multiplex PCR assay. TCRdb obtained this table from immuneACCESS and retained in-frame rearrangements with V and J assigned. These tables miss some clones; where compared with another copy, unresolved V genes account for less than half of the shortfall, and the remainder is unexplained. For this sample there are around 63,000 clones; more than 80% appear just once. The top ten hold around 1.3% of the sample. The sequenced sample consisted of PBMCs. The receptors were gathered from a woman aged 18-29 years in good health and CMV-seronegative.

The V gene is TRBV7-2, the J gene TRBJ1-1, with 7 bases matching TRBD1. The V and J ends lost 6 bases and 2 bases, in that order; junction bases with no gene match: 6. CDR3 length: 14 residues. Germline CDR1 and CDR2: SGHTA and FQGNSA. For the CDR3, the DNA is TGTGCCAGCAGTGCGACAGGGTTAAACACTGAAGCTTTCTTT. Translated: CASSATGLNTEAFF.

This CDR3 reads CASSHLAGGYTGELFF. CDR3 bases: TGCGCCAGCAGCCATCTAGCGGGAGGTTACACCGGGGAGCTGTTTTTT. The chain links TRBV4-1 to TRBJ2-2, with TRBD2 matching over 11 bases. CDR1 and CDR2 (germline): MGHRA, YSYEKL. CDR3 length equals 16 residues. The J segment lost 3 bases and the V segment lost 3 bases, leaving 3 bases of the junction unmatched.

This rearrangement joins TRBV27 to TRBJ2-1, with 15 positions matching TRBD2. Germline CDR1 MNHEY, CDR2 SMNVEV (reference sequence). V trimming: 5 bases; J trimming: 7 bases; junction bases outside the gene matches: 3. The CDR3 runs 15 residues. In DNA form, the CDR3 reads TGTGCCAGCAGTCCCGGGACTAGCGGGAGGAATGAGCAGTTCTTC. Its protein is CASSPGTSGRNEQFF.

The genes are TRBV5-1 and TRBJ2-7, with 10 bases fitting TRBD2. V lost 2 bases and J lost 2; bases outside the gene matches: 10. CDR1 and CDR2 from the germline V gene are SGHRS and YFSETQ. The CDR3 extends over 17 amino acids. CDR3 bases: TGCGCCAGCAGCTTCGGGCTAGCGGGAGAAAAAACCTACGAGCAGTACTTC. It specifies CASSFGLAGEKTYEQYF.

The rearrangement uses TRBV6-1 and TRBJ1-1; D remains ambiguous. The germline V gene encodes CDR1 MNHNS and CDR2 SASEGT. The CDR3 extends over 13 amino acids. V lost 7 bases, J lost 0 bases, and 9 bases lay in between. The CDR3, as DNA: TGTGCCAGCACTAGGACTTTGAACACTGAAGCTTTCTTT. It specifies CASTRTLNTEAFF.

This clone has only one observation. The chain has TRBV19 and TRBJ1-1, with 7 bases aligning to TRBD1. The CDR3 length is 17 residues. J gave up 3 bases and V 0 bases, and 10 bases lay outside the gene matches. CDR1 and CDR2 from the germline V gene are LNHDA and SQIVND (reference sequence). CDR3 bases: TGTGCCAGTAGTATAGATTTCGGGGGACAGAGCCACACTGAAGCTTTCTTT. This codes for CASSIDFGGQSHTEAFF.

V is TRBV30 and J is TRBJ2-3; 7 bases fit TRBD2. Germline lookup yields CDR1 GTSNPN and CDR2 SVGIG (reference sequence). There are 13 residues in the CDR3. V shed 2 bases and J 7 bases; nucleotides not matched to a gene: 6. DNA for the CDR3: TGTGCCTGGAGTCGGACTAGGTGGAATACGCAGTATTTT. Amino acid sequence: CAWSRTRWNTQYF. Combining the CDR3 with reference TRBV30 and TRBJ2-3 gives the whole variable domain SQTIHQWPATLVQPVGSPLSLECTVEGTSNPNLYWYRQAAGRGLQLLFYSVGIGQISSEVPQNLSASRPQDRQFILSSKKLLLSDSGFYLCAWSRTRWNTQYFGPGTRLTVL.

This clone was recorded only once. The chain employs TRBV29-1 and TRBJ1-5; 8 positions agree with TRBD1. CDR3 size: 19 residues. J gave up 2 bases and V 4 bases, and 19 bases lay outside the gene matches. Per germline, CDR1 SQVTM and CDR2 ANQGSEA. The CDR3 coding sequence is TGCAGCGTTGCCGTACTCCCCGGGACAGGTGCCCCTGGCAATCAGCCCCAGCATTTT. It specifies CSVAVLPGTGAPGNQPQHF.

The chain employs TRBV15 and TRBJ2-7; 16 bases match TRBD2. This CDR3 is 16 amino acids long. The trim removed 4 bases at V and 7 bases at J, leaving 7 bases unmatched. Germline V gene lookup returns CDR1 LNHNV and CDR2 YYDKDF (reference sequence). The CDR3 sequence: CATSTGTSGRAVEQYF. The CDR3 DNA reads as TGTGCCACCAGCACTGGGACTAGCGGGAGGGCCGTAGAGCAGTACTTC.

The chain carries TRBV5-1 and TRBJ2-3; D is possibly TRBD2 (6 bases). The germline V gene has CDR1 SGHRS and CDR2 YFSETQ. V shed 0 bases and J shed 3 bases, with 17 bases lying between them. The CDR3 has 17 amino acids. CDR3 amino acids: CASSLDPTSPSTDTQYF. The CDR3, as DNA: TGCGCCAGCAGCTTGGACCCCACTAGCCCGAGTACAGATACGCAGTATTTT.

The chain recombines TRBV28 with TRBJ2-4; 7 bases map to TRBD1. The CDR3 length is 15 residues. J gave up 7 bases and V 5 bases, and 11 bases lay outside the gene matches. Germline assignment: CDR1 MDHEN and CDR2 SYDVKM. CDR3 nucleotide sequence: TGTGCCAGCAGTCCTTCGACAGGGACGCGGAACATTCAGTACTTC. This encodes CASSPSTGTRNIQYF.

This chain connects TRBV28 to TRBJ2-1, with 11 nucleotides matching TRBD1. The CDR3 spans 17 residues. Germline CDR1 and CDR2: MDHEN and SYDVKM. Trimming cost V 5 bases and J 4 bases; bases outside gene matches: 10. The CDR3 is CASSPTRTGGFYNEQFF. As DNA, the CDR3 is TGTGCCAGCAGTCCCACGCGGACAGGGGGCTTTTACAATGAGCAGTTCTTC.

The chain couples TRBV5-5 to TRBJ2-7; 8 bases agree with TRBD1. Germline CDR1 SGHKS, CDR2 YYEKEE (reference sequence). V lost 4 bases and J lost 3; bases outside the gene matches: 6. This CDR3 is 14 amino acids long. CDR3 sequence reads: CASSVGQAVYEQYF. CDR3 DNA sequence: TGTGCCAGCAGCGTGGGACAGGCGGTCTACGAGCAGTACTTC.

The chain joins TRBV5-6 to TRBJ2-7, with 14 bases fitting TRBD2. Germline V gene data show CDR1 as SGHDT and CDR2 as YYEEEE. This CDR3 spans 15 amino acids. With V trimmed by 3 bases and J by 2 bases, 1 base remained unmatched. CDR3 nucleotides: TGTGCCAGCAGCTGGGGACTAGCGGGGGCCTACGAGCAGTACTTC. Amino acids: CASSWGLAGAYEQYF.